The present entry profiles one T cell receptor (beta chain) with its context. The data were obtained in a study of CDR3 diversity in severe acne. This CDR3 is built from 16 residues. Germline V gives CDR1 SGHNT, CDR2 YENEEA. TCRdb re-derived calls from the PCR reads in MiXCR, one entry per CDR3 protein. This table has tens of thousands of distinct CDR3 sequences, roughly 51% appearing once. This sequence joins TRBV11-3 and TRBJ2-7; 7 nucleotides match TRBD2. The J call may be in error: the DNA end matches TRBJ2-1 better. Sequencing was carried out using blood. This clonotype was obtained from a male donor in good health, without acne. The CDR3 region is CASSLDAGDNTGEQFF. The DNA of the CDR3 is TGTGCCAGCAGCTTAGATGCGGGAGACAATACCGGTGAGCAGTTCTTC.